This T cell receptor (beta chain) was found in a study of blood T cell repertoires in COVID-19. The overall study: The origin of the acute and convalescent COVID-19 samples was the United States, Italy and Spain.

CDR3 length equals 16 residues. As handled by the study authors: Cell counts per sample came from amplifying reference gene primers. Assay: immunoSEQ multiplex PCR; the TCRdb copy retains only in-frame clones and omits some. V and J calls and clone size are as listed in that table; D and trimming were resolved from the DNA. The table shows fewer than 110,000 clones, with about 90% occurring only once. The receptor was isolated from an older woman with acute or convalescent COVID-19. The source material was peripheral blood. The chain uses TRBV21-1 and TRBJ2-1; the table's TRBD2 call for D was not verified on the DNA. TRBV21-1 is a pseudogene locus. The CDR3, as DNA: TGTGCCAGCAGCAAAGCGCTACTAGCGGATCACAATGAGCAGTTCTTC. It translates to CASSKALLADHNEQFF.